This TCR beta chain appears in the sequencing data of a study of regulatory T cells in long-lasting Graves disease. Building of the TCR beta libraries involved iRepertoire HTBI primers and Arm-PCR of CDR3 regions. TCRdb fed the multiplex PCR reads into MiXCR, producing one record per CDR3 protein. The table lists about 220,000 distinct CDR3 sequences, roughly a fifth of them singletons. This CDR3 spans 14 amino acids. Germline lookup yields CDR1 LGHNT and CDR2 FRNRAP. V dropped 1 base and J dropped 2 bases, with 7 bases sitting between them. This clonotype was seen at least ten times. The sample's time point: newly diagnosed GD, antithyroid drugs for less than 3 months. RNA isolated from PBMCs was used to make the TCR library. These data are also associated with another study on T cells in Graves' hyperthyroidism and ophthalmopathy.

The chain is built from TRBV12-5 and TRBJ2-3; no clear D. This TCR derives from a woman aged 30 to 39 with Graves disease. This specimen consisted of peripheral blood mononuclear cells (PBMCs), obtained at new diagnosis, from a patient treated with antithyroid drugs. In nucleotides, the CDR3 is TGTGCTAGTGGTTTGGCACACTACACAGATACGCAGTATTTT. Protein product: CASGLAHYTDTQYF.